This TCR beta chain comes out of a study of blood T cell repertoires in COVID-19 (dated by TCRdb to about 2020). With regard to the full study: Samples covering the acute and convalescent phases of COVID-19 were provided by collaborators in the United States, Italy and Spain. The material from the prospective study consisted of cDNA or gDNA derived from T cells, B-cell-depleted T cells, or PBMCs. The dataset comprised deeply sampled blood TCRbeta repertoires from subjects exposed to, actively infected with, or recovered from COVID-19. The repertoires were released in a freely available public database meant as a resource for research on the immune response to SARS-CoV-2. Samples were obtained from the ongoing ImmuneRACE study (first 160 participants) and from about 1,300 subjects provided by 6 global collaborators. The sample metadata nearly always contained a de-identified subject ID, COVID-19 status, age in years and sex. Where available, HLA class I and class II types were taken from metadata supplied by the sample provider and were not determined by assay-based typing.

TCRbeta CDR3 regions were amplified from genomic DNA using the immunoSEQ Assay, a bias-controlled multiplex PCR. Per the original workflow: Within the assay, amplification of reference gene primers was used to estimate how many nucleated cells each sample contained. Sequence reads were collapsed and filtered to measure the absolute abundance of every unique TCRbeta CDR3 rearrangement. For each sample, productive Simpson clonality was calculated as the square root of Simpson's diversity index over productive rearrangements. This immuneACCESS table, as held by TCRdb, lists in-frame sequences with V and J called but not all clones. Of the missing ones, under half trace to an unresolved V gene in checked studies; the others have no known cause. V, J and clone size are taken as reported in that table, and D and trimming were inferred from the DNA itself. This sample holds around 11,000 clones; over 80% were observed only once. The ten biggest clones cover 6% to 8% of the sample.

General study outcomes and caveats: The amount of clinical and demographic metadata varied by source and participant and was provided uncurated.

Comment on this clone: Its antigen is unknown. The record has no base qualities; no much larger clone is one base away.

Whole blood was collected in K2EDTA tubes by collaborating institutions according to the institutions' own protocols. Collaborator samples were shipped for TCRbeta analysis as frozen whole blood, isolated PBMCs, or DNA extracted from either sample type. A distance of 5 bases separates the germline ends of V and J, which lose 11 bases and 7 bases respectively. Sequences ENHRY (CDR1) and SYGVKD (CDR2) are obtained from the germline V gene. The CDR3 starts with the cysteine, ends with the phenylalanine, and has 8 residues. Of all the DNA, just the CDR3 is kept, 24 bases in frame from base 1. This clonotype was sampled from a man between 65 and 85 years old with active COVID-19. The sequenced sample was peripheral blood. The chain was built from TRBV10-3 and TRBJ1-2; no confident D gene assignment can be made. DNA sequence: TGTGCCCCGGGTGGCTACACCTTC. Translated, this is CAPGGYTF.